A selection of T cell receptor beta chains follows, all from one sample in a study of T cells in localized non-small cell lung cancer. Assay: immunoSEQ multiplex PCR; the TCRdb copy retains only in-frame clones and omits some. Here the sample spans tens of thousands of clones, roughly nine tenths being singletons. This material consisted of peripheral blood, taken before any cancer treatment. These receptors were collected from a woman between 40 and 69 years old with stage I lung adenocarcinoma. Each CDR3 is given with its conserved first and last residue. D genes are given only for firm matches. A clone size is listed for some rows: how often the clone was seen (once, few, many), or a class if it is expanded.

CDR3 DNA: TGTGCCAGCAGCGTAACCCCGGGACTACCGTGGGAGCCCCTTAGCACAGATACGCAGTATTTT; CDR3 protein: CASSVTPGLPWEPLSTDTQYF; clone size: -; V gene: TRBV9; D gene: TRBD2; J gene: TRBJ2-3
CDR3 DNA: TGTGCCAGCAGCTTACACAGAGAGAAAAATCAGCCCCAGCATTTT; CDR3 protein: CASSLHREKNQPQHF; clone size: -; V gene: TRBV11-2; D gene: -; J gene: TRBJ1-5
CDR3 DNA: TGCGCCAGCAGCCTGGACAGGAGCTCCCAAGAGACCCAGTACTTC; CDR3 protein: CASSLDRSSQETQYF; clone size: -; V gene: TRBV4-3; D gene: TRBD1; J gene: TRBJ2-5
CDR3 DNA: TGTGCCAGCAGCGAAGAACCCCCGACAGGGGGCCTCTACGAGCAGTACTTC; CDR3 protein: CASSEEPPTGGLYEQYF; clone size: -; V gene: TRBV4-2; D gene: TRBD1; J gene: TRBJ2-7
CDR3 DNA: TGCGCCAGCAGCTTGGGGAATAATGGCGGGAACACTGAAGCTTTCTTT; CDR3 protein: CASSLGNNGGNTEAFF; clone size: -; V gene: TRBV5-1; D gene: -; J gene: TRBJ1-1
CDR3 DNA: TGTGCCAGCAGCTTAGATCGCAGTACAGATACGCAGTATTTT; CDR3 protein: CASSLDRSTDTQYF; clone size: -; V gene: TRBV11-3; D gene: -; J gene: TRBJ2-3
CDR3 DNA: TGTGCCAGCAGCTTAGCGATTACGAGTCTTAGCACAGATACGCAGTATTTT; CDR3 protein: CASSLAITSLSTDTQYF; clone size: once; V gene: TRBV11-1; D gene: -; J gene: TRBJ2-3
CDR3 DNA: TGTGCCAGCAGCTTATTTGGGACTGGGCAAAACATTCAGTACTTC; CDR3 protein: CASSLFGTGQNIQYF; clone size: -; V gene: TRBV7-9; D gene: -; J gene: TRBJ2-4
CDR3 DNA: TGTGCCTGGAGTTTTAGCGGGGGGTTCTACGAGCAGTACTTC; CDR3 protein: CAWSFSGGFYEQYF; clone size: -; V gene: TRBV30; D gene: TRBD2; J gene: TRBJ2-7
CDR3 DNA: TGTGCCAGCAACCCCGAAGGCAGGGTATTTTATGGCTACACCTTC; CDR3 protein: CASNPEGRVFYGYTF; clone size: -; V gene: TRBV7-2; D gene: -; J gene: TRBJ1-2
CDR3 DNA: TGTGCCATCAAAGGACAGGGGGCGCGAAACACCGGGGAGCTGTTTTTT; CDR3 protein: CAIKGQGARNTGELFF; clone size: -; V gene: TRBV10-3; D gene: TRBD1; J gene: TRBJ2-2
CDR3 DNA: TGTGCCATCAGTGAGGCGACGGGACGCCCTAGGCCCCAGCATTTT; CDR3 protein: CAISEATGRPRPQHF; clone size: -; V gene: TRBV10-3; D gene: -; J gene: TRBJ1-5
CDR3 DNA: TGTGCCACCCGGACATATAGCAATCAGCCCCAGCATTTT; CDR3 protein: CATRTYSNQPQHF; clone size: -; V gene: TRBV6-1; D gene: -; J gene: TRBJ1-5
CDR3 DNA: TGTGCCAGCAGCTTGGGGCGGGTCGGTCGCTATAGCAATCAGCCCCAGCATTTT; CDR3 protein: CASSLGRVGRYSNQPQHF; clone size: -; V gene: TRBV5-5; D gene: -; J gene: TRBJ1-5
CDR3 DNA: TGTGCCAGCAGCTTAGCGCGGGAGAGCAAAGCTTTCTTT; CDR3 protein: CASSLARESKAFF; clone size: -; V gene: TRBV7-9; D gene: -; J gene: TRBJ1-1
CDR3 DNA: TGTGCCAGCAGCAGCGGACAGGGGAGGGACGGCTACACCTTC; CDR3 protein: CASSSGQGRDGYTF; clone size: -; V gene: TRBV21-1; D gene: -; J gene: TRBJ1-2
CDR3 DNA: TGTGCCAGCAGTTACTCCCGGCGACCCGGCGATGGCTACACCTTC; CDR3 protein: CASSYSRRPGDGYTF; clone size: -; V gene: TRBV6-5; D gene: -; J gene: TRBJ1-2
CDR3 DNA: TGTGCCAGCCGTATACGGGCGGGAACCACGAACACCGGGGAGCTGTTTTTT; CDR3 protein: CASRIRAGTTNTGELFF; clone size: -; V gene: TRBV11-1; D gene: -; J gene: TRBJ2-2
CDR3 DNA: TGTGCCAGCAGCTCCACTACTTTGGGACAGCATTCACCCCTCCACTTT; CDR3 protein: CASSSTTLGQHSPLHF; clone size: once; V gene: TRBV5-6; D gene: TRBD1; J gene: TRBJ1-6
CDR3 DNA: TGTGCCAGCTCACAATTCCCTGAGGGAGGAGGCTACACCTTC; CDR3 protein: CASSQFPEGGGYTF; clone size: -; V gene: TRBV18; D gene: -; J gene: TRBJ1-2
CDR3 DNA: TGTGCCAGCAGCCCCCTAGGTGGGGGGGGCACAGATACGCAGTATTTT; CDR3 protein: CASSPLGGGGTDTQYF; clone size: -; V gene: TRBV7-3; D gene: TRBD2; J gene: TRBJ2-3
CDR3 DNA: TGCAGCGTCGTGGTGGGGACCGGGGAGCTGTTTTTT; CDR3 protein: CSVVVGTGELFF; clone size: -; V gene: TRBV29-1; D gene: -; J gene: TRBJ2-2
CDR3 DNA: TGTGCCAGTAGTATGCTCCAGGGAAGCAATCAGCCCCAGCATTTT; CDR3 protein: CASSMLQGSNQPQHF; clone size: -; V gene: TRBV19; D gene: -; J gene: TRBJ1-5
CDR3 DNA: TGTGCCAGCAGCCCTCAGAACTCCTACAATGAGCAGTTCTTC; CDR3 protein: CASSPQNSYNEQFF; clone size: -; V gene: TRBV14; D gene: -; J gene: TRBJ2-1
CDR3 DNA: TGTGCCAGCAGGGCCCCTCAAGTTACAGATACGCAGTATTTT; CDR3 protein: CASRAPQVTDTQYF; clone size: -; V gene: TRBV28; D gene: -; J gene: TRBJ2-3
CDR3 DNA: TGTGCCAGTTCCACCGGGCCAACGTTGGCTGAAGCTTTCTTT; CDR3 protein: CASSTGPTLAEAFF; clone size: -; V gene: TRBV27; D gene: -; J gene: TRBJ1-1
CDR3 DNA: TGTGCCAGCAGCTTAATCTCCGGGGCTCAAGAGACCCAGTACTTC; CDR3 protein: CASSLISGAQETQYF; clone size: -; V gene: TRBV11-2; D gene: -; J gene: TRBJ2-5
CDR3 DNA: TGTGCCAGCAGTTTATTTCAGGGGGGCTCCTACGAGCAGTACTTC; CDR3 protein: CASSLFQGGSYEQYF; clone size: -; V gene: TRBV27; D gene: -; J gene: TRBJ2-7
CDR3 DNA: TGTGCCAGCAGCTTGGGGACAGACGATTCACCCCTCCACTTT; CDR3 protein: CASSLGTDDSPLHF; clone size: -; V gene: TRBV5-5; D gene: -; J gene: TRBJ1-6